Presented here are 21 T cell receptor beta chains from one specimen sequenced in a study of OX40 agonist ivuxolimab in advanced cancers. The repertoire was sequenced with immunoSEQ multiplex PCR; TCRdb's copy has only in-frame clones and lacks some. The sample lists 90,000 to 100,000 clones, roughly nine tenths seen once, with 0.82% in the top ten. Sequenced material: CD4+ or CD8+ T cells sorted from blood, taken in a trial of the OX40 agonist ivuxolimab. The receptor set was obtained from an adult with an advanced solid tumor such as melanoma, head and neck, liver or kidney cancer.

V is TRBV5-6 and J is TRBJ2-7, with TRBD2 as a possible D gene (5 bases). Trimming took off 4 bases at V and 3 bases at J, with 14 bases between the two ends. The CDR3 has 14 residues. The germline CDR1 and CDR2 sequences are SGHDT and YYEEEE. The CDR3 coding sequence is TGTGCCAGCAGCCCCTCGCGGGTCCGCTACGAGCAGTACTTC. It is translated as CASSPSRVRYEQYF.

The chain couples TRBV11-3 to TRBJ1-1; D gene ambiguous. Germline V gives CDR1 SGHNT, CDR2 YENEEA. V was cut by 4 bases and J by 1 base, with 7 bases left in between. This CDR3 has 13 amino acids. In DNA form, the CDR3 reads TGTGCCAGCAGCTACACGGGGAACACTGAAGCTTTCTTT. Protein sequence: CASSYTGNTEAFF.

As regards this clone: This same CDR3 is encoded by further DNA sequences in the sample. The chain couples TRBV5-1 to TRBJ2-5; TRBD1 aligns across 9 bases. This CDR3 has 13 residues. The germline CDR1 and CDR2 sequences are SGHRS and YFSETQ. Losses at the gene ends were 2 bases for V and 5 bases for J; bases not matched to a gene: 1. The CDR3 region has the DNA TGCGCCAGCAGCTTAGGACAGGGGGAGACCCAGTACTTC. The encoded protein is CASSLGQGETQYF.

The chain is built from TRBV7-9 and TRBJ1-5, with TRBD1 identical over 7 bases. Per germline, CDR1 SEHNR and CDR2 FQNEAQ (reference sequence). This CDR3 has 15 residues. V was pared by 5 bases and J by 0 bases, with 4 bases of the junction left unmatched. The CDR3 nucleotides are TGTGCCAGCAGCCCTGGGGACAGTAGCAATCAGCCCCAGCATTTT. Translating gives CASSPGDSSNQPQHF.

The V gene is TRBV7-8, the J gene TRBJ2-3; 9 bases are a match to TRBD2. Germline lookup yields CDR1 SGHVS and CDR2 FQNEAQ. The trim removed 5 bases at V and 0 bases at J, leaving 9 bases unmatched. The CDR3 runs to 17 residues. The CDR3: CASSTRRLAVSTDTQYF. In DNA, the CDR3 is TGTGCCAGCAGCACTCGACGACTAGCGGTTAGCACAGATACGCAGTATTTT.

The chain uses TRBV29-1 and TRBJ1-4; a possible D gene is TRBD1 (5 bases). Trimming took 6 bases from V and 8 from J, leaving 13 bases between them. The V gene's germline CDR1 is SQVTM and CDR2 ANQGSEA. CDR3 length: 12 residues. This CDR3 reads CSVLDISEKLFF. CDR3 sequence (DNA): TGCAGCGTCCTGGACATCTCCGAAAAACTGTTTTTT.

This clone is labeled medium-sized. The chain employs TRBV6-4 and TRBJ2-1; tentative D call: TRBD2 (6 bases). The CDR3 consists of 14 residues. The germline V and J ends were trimmed by 3 bases and 7 bases, with 13 bases remaining between them. Per germline, CDR1 MRHNA and CDR2 SNTAGT. CDR3 sequence (DNA): TGTGCCAGCAGTGAGGGGCAGGGAGGAAATGAGCAGTTCTTC. Residues: CASSEGQGGNEQFF.

The J gene is TRBJ1-2, the V gene TRBV30; weak D call: TRBD1 (6 bases). Germline V gene sequence: CDR1 GTSNPN, CDR2 SVGIG (reference sequence). The CDR3 consists of 13 residues. The V gene lost 0 bases and the J gene lost 6 bases, with 11 bases spanning the gap. The CDR3, as DNA: TGTGCCTGGAGTGTACAGGGAAGCGATGGCTACACCTTC. Translation gives CAWSVQGSDGYTF.

Notes on this clone: This sample also contains other DNA sequences that code for the same CDR3. This chain links TRBV2 with TRBJ1-4; D uncertain. Germline-derived CDR1 and CDR2 are SNHLY and FYNNEI. V was cut by 6 bases and J by 8 bases, with 10 bases left in between. The CDR3 runs 12 residues. CDR3 region: CASRSSGEKLFF. CDR3 DNA: TGTGCCAGCAGGTCGTCAGGAGAAAAACTGTTTTTT.

DNA for the CDR3: TGTGCCAGCAGCTTACAAGGCTCATTAGGACAGCCCCAGCATTTT. Its protein is CASSLQGSLGQPQHF. The V and J genes are TRBV11-2 and TRBJ1-5; D call uncertain. The CDR3 has 15 residues. V was cut by 2 bases and J by 7 bases, with 15 bases left in between. Germline CDR1 SGHAT, CDR2 FQNNGV.

The chain links TRBV28 to TRBJ2-3, with 8 bases lining up with TRBD2. Germline CDR1 and CDR2: MDHEN and SYDVKM. This CDR3 comprises 16 residues. Trimming at V came to 2 bases and at J to 4 bases, leaving 8 bases not matched to a gene. CDR3 sequence: CASSLRAGGRADTQYF. The DNA of the CDR3 is TGTGCCAGCAGTTTACGGGCGGGAGGTAGAGCAGATACGCAGTATTTT. Complete variable domain (other parts from reference TRBV28 and TRBJ2-3): DVKVTQSSRYLVKRTGEKVFLECVQDMDHENMFWYRQDPGLGLRLIYFSYDVKMKEKGDIPEGYSVSREKKERFSLILESASTNQTSMYLCASSLRAGGRADTQYFGPGTRLTVL.

The chain carries TRBV27 and TRBJ2-3; tentatively, D is TRBD2 (5 bases). Germline CDR1 MNHEY, CDR2 SMNVEV (reference sequence). The V end lost 7 bases, the J end lost 6 bases, and 11 bases lay between the germline ends. The CDR3 consists of 12 residues. The CDR3 DNA is TGTGCCAGCAAGTCGTGGACTGATACGCAGTATTTT. This encodes CASKSWTDTQYF.

This clone has just one count. V gene TRBV4-2 combines with J gene TRBJ2-1, with D possibly being TRBD1 (6 bases). CDR3 length equals 15 residues. Per germline, CDR1 LGHNA and CDR2 YNFKEQ. Trimming removed 4 bases at V and 8 bases at J, with 18 bases between. The CDR3 nucleotides read TGTGCCAGCAGCCCAGAGGGCAGGGGCTGGGATGAGCAGTTCTTC. Its protein is CASSPEGRGWDEQFF.

The chain joins TRBV28 to TRBJ2-7; D gene ambiguous. CDR1 is MDHEN and CDR2 is SYDVKM in the germline V gene. V lost 8 bases and J lost 4, with 18 bases in between. There are 14 residues in the CDR3. Here the CDR3 DNA reads TGTGCCAGCCAACCTGCCCCGAGCCCTTACGAGCAGTACTTC. This sequence encodes CASQPAPSPYEQYF.

This chain joins TRBV18 and TRBJ2-5; D remains ambiguous. With 4 bases removed from V and 6 bases from J, the gap between germline ends came to 18 bases. The germline CDR1 and CDR2 sequences are KGHSH and LQKENI. This CDR3 contains 15 residues. The CDR3 DNA follows: TGTGCCAGCTCACTTCAAAGTAGAGATCGAAAGACCCAGTACTTC. Translated: CASSLQSRDRKTQYF. Full variable domain (missing parts from reference TRBV18 and TRBJ2-5): NAGVMQNPRHLVRRRGQEARLRCSPMKGHSHVYWYRQLPEEGLKFMVYLQKENIIDESGMPKERFSAEFPKEGPSILRIQQVVRGDSAAYFCASSLQSRDRKTQYFGPGTRLLVL.

The rearrangement joins TRBV7-2 to TRBJ2-1; possible D gene TRBD1, 5 bases. This CDR3 region has 12 residues. Germline V CDR1 and CDR2: SGHTA, FQGNSA. Trimming took 5 bases from V and 9 from J, leaving 11 bases between them. CDR3 sequence: CASSAQGIEQFF. In nucleotides, the CDR3 is TGTGCCAGCAGCGCCCAGGGTATTGAGCAGTTCTTC.

This clone came up a few times. V and J are TRBV4-3 and TRBJ1-4, with a possible D match to TRBD1 (5 bases). The CDR3 is 15 residues long. V lost 4 bases, J lost 7 bases, and 16 bases lay in between. Germline CDR1 LGHNA, CDR2 YSLEER. The CDR3, as DNA: TGCGCCAGCAGCCCTGACACGAGGGGTAGTGAAAAACTGTTTTTT. It codes for CASSPDTRGSEKLFF.

This chain connects TRBV28 to TRBJ2-7, with 9 nucleotides matching TRBD2. CDR1 and CDR2 (germline): MDHEN, SYDVKM. This CDR3 region has 16 residues. The V and J ends lost 5 bases and 0 bases, in that order; junction bases with no gene match: 8. The DNA for the CDR3 is TGTGCCAGCAGTCCACTGACTAGCGGAACCTCCTACGAGCAGTACTTC. It is translated as CASSPLTSGTSYEQYF.

The rearrangement links TRBV5-4 to TRBJ2-2, with 8 bases that match TRBD2. With V trimmed by 4 bases and J by 7 bases, 15 bases remained unmatched. Per germline, CDR1 SGHNT and CDR2 YYREEE (reference sequence). This CDR3 spans 17 amino acids. CDR3 DNA sequence: TGTGCCAGCAGCCGTCGAGTCGGGAGGGCCTGGGGCGGGGAGCTGTTTTTT. It yields the protein CASSRRVGRAWGGELFF.

The chain uses TRBV19 and TRBJ1-1; no definite D call. The germline V gene encodes CDR1 LNHDA and CDR2 SQIVND (reference sequence). V was trimmed by 7 bases and J by 1 base, leaving 19 bases between them. The length of the CDR3 is 16 residues. The CDR3 loop reads CASNGSPSRGNTEAFF. The DNA of the CDR3 is TGTGCCAGTAATGGAAGTCCAAGTCGTGGGAACACTGAAGCTTTCTTT.

The V call is TRBV2, the J call TRBJ2-2, with D unclear. The CDR3 totals 16 residues. V was clipped by 5 bases and J by 3 bases, with 16 bases between them. Germline lookup yields CDR1 SNHLY and CDR2 FYNNEI. CDR3 coding DNA: TGTGCCAGCAGTCCAATGACTCGCCCGGACACCGGGGAGCTGTTTTTT. Protein: CASSPMTRPDTGELFF.